A single sample is the source of the 4 T cell receptor beta chains below, sequenced in a study of shared clonotypes between healthy human individuals (TCRdb year 2020). Library generation was performed with the immunoSEQ multiplex PCR assay. TCRdb re-hosts the immuneACCESS table, in-frame sequences only. Its copies lack some clones; in the studies checked, an unresolved V gene accounts for under half of them, and the cause for the rest is not known. For this sample there are around 1,900,000 clones; 90% to 95% appear just once. The ten largest clones add up to over 1.5% of the sample. CD8 naive samples were CD45RO-negative cells positively selected for CCR7, giving a CD45RA+CCR7+ population that excluded TemRA cells. Sequencing input: naive CD8+ T cells from PBMCs. This specimen's cell subset or site label, interpreted: CD45RA+CCR7+. The receptors were gathered from a young man in good health. Some clones in this sample may be carry-over from other donors' samples.

This chain uses TRBV7-3 with TRBJ2-1; D may be TRBD1 (5 bases). This CDR3 has 15 residues. Trimming took 5 bases from V and 0 from J, leaving 11 bases between them. CDR1 is SGHTA, CDR2 FQGTGA, per germline. CDR3 loop: CASSEVGPSYNEQFF. The CDR3 region has the DNA TGTGCCAGCAGCGAAGTGGGGCCCTCCTACAATGAGCAGTTCTTC.

The chain links TRBV4-1 to TRBJ1-3; D is unresolved. Trimming cost V 0 bases and J 0 bases, with 21 bases left between them. In germline, CDR1 is MGHRA, CDR2 YSYEKL. This CDR3 region has 20 residues. The CDR3 DNA sequence: TGCGCCAGCAGCCAAGAAGGGTTATCACCCAGATACCCCTCTGGAAACACCATATATTTT. Amino acid sequence: CASSQEGLSPRYPSGNTIYF.

The CDR3, as DNA: TGTGCCAGCAGCTTTACCGAGAGGGGTGAGCAGTTCTTC. Translation: CASSFTERGEQFF. The chain recombines TRBV14 with TRBJ2-1, with D perhaps assigned TRBD1 or TRBD2 (5 bases each). The CDR3 is 13 residues long. Germline assignment: CDR1 SGHDN and CDR2 FVKESK. V was trimmed by 5 bases and J by 9 bases, leaving 14 bases between them.

V usage is TRBV7-8 and J usage is TRBJ2-4, with a weak D call TRBD2 (6 bases). The CDR3 sequence is 15 residues long. V shed 1 base and J shed 13 bases, with 20 bases lying between them. The germline CDR1 and CDR2 sequences are SGHVS and FQNEAQ. Written as DNA, the CDR3 is TGTGCCAGCAGCTTAGTAATGTCGAGGGCGGGGATACAGTACTTC. It encodes CASSLVMSRAGIQYF.